The 29 T cell receptor beta chains below come from one sample, sequenced in a study of T cell changes during pregnancy in multiple sclerosis. TCRdb's copy holds only in-frame clones and misses some; the assay was immunoSEQ multiplex PCR. Of approximately 85,000 clones listed, approximately 90% were seen once; the top ten hold approximately 2.4%. Source: peripheral blood, taken in the first trimester of pregnancy. Receptor source: a female donor with multiple sclerosis, enrolled in a pregnancy study.

V is TRBV7-9 and J is TRBJ1-4, with 7 bases that match TRBD1. The CDR3 extends over 14 amino acids. The germline CDR1 and CDR2 sequences are SEHNR and FQNEAQ (reference sequence). J was trimmed by 10 bases and V by 5 bases; bases with no gene match: 10. The CDR3 protein is CASSIPRGPGKLFF. CDR3 DNA: TGTGCCAGCAGCATCCCTAGGGGGCCGGGAAAACTGTTTTTT.

CDR3 sequence: CSAKTRGLHPNTEAFF. The CDR3, as DNA: TGCAGCGCCAAAACGAGGGGACTCCACCCCAACACTGAAGCTTTCTTT. The chain recombines TRBV29-1 with TRBJ1-1; the D gene is possibly TRBD1 (5 bases). Trimming stripped 7 bases from V and 2 bases from J, with 23 bases between. The CDR3 covers 16 residues. Germline CDR1 reads SQVTM; CDR2 reads ANQGSEA. Full variable domain (rest looked up from reference TRBV29-1 and TRBJ1-1): SAVISQKPSRDICQRGTSLTIQCQVDSQVTMMFWYRQQPGQSLTLIATANQGSEATYESGFVIDKFPISRPNLTFSTLTVSNMSPEDSSIYLCSAKTRGLHPNTEAFFGQGTRLTVV.

This clone was seen only once. The chain recombines TRBV6-5 with TRBJ1-2; 8 bases map to TRBD1. The V gene end was trimmed by 4 bases and the J gene end by 8 bases; junction bases not matched to a gene: 6. Germline-derived CDR1 and CDR2 are MNHEY and SVGAGI. The CDR3 is 13 amino acids. This chain's CDR3 is CASSSTGEWGYTF. The CDR3 DNA reads TGTGCCAGCAGTTCGACAGGGGAATGGGGCTACACCTTC.

This rearrangement joins TRBV7-3 to TRBJ1-6, with TRBD1 matching 10 bases. Germline assignment: CDR1 SGHTA and CDR2 FQGTGA. This CDR3 region has 15 residues. J lost 7 bases, V lost 2 bases, and 2 bases had no gene match. The CDR3 loop is CASSLEGQGNSPLHF. In nucleotides, the CDR3 is TGTGCCAGCAGCTTAGAGGGACAGGGGAATTCACCCCTCCACTTT.

This chain connects TRBV14 to TRBJ1-1; D perhaps matches TRBD1 (6 bases). The V gene's germline CDR1 is SGHDN and CDR2 FVKESK. The CDR3 sequence is 16 residues long. V dropped 2 bases and J dropped 1 base, with 14 bases sitting between them. In DNA form, the CDR3 reads TGTGCCAGCAGCCAATACGGTGGGGGCGCGAACACTGAAGCTTTCTTT. Protein product: CASSQYGGGANTEAFF.

The chain recombines TRBV28 with TRBJ2-7, with TRBD2 as a possible D gene (7 bases). The CDR3 length is 17 residues. Per the germline V gene, CDR1 is MDHEN and CDR2 is SYDVKM. Trimming took off 3 bases at V and 0 bases at J, with 18 bases between the two ends. CDR3 DNA: TGTGCCAGCAGTTTCGCCGTTGAGGGGGGGAACTCCTACGAGCAGTACTTC. Protein product: CASSFAVEGGNSYEQYF.

The chain combines TRBV18 with TRBJ1-3; tentative D call: TRBD1 (6 bases). With 3 bases removed from V and 2 bases from J, the gap between germline ends came to 11 bases. The CDR3 is made up of 15 amino acids. Per the germline V gene, CDR1 is KGHSH and CDR2 is LQKENI. The CDR3 region is CASSPDAGAGNTIYF. For the CDR3, the DNA is TGTGCCAGCTCACCCGACGCAGGGGCTGGAAACACCATATATTTT.

Points on this clone: An end of the junction does not agree with germline; a read error may underlie this. The sample contains more than one DNA sequence encoding this CDR3. V gene TRBV6-5 combines with J gene TRBJ2-7; D might be TRBD2 (5 bases). In germline, CDR1 is MNHEY, CDR2 SVGAGI. This CDR3 region has 14 residues. As DNA, the CDR3 is TGCGCCAGCAGTTACGGCGGGTACAGCGACGAGCAGTACTTC. Translation gives CASSYGGYSDEQYF.

This clone turned up a few times. The chain has TRBV4-1 and TRBJ1-6; 7 nucleotides align to TRBD1. The CDR3 consists of 14 residues. Looked up from germline, CDR1 is MGHRA and CDR2 is YSYEKL. Trimming took 4 bases from V and 7 from J; bases not matched to a gene: 4. The CDR3 loop is CASSLTGKNSPLHF. CDR3 in DNA: TGCGCCAGCAGCCTGACAGGGAAAAATTCACCCCTCCACTTT.

For the CDR3, the DNA is TGTGCCAGCAGCTCCCGGGCTAGCGGGGGCGGAGATACGCAGTATTTT. Residues: CASSSRASGGGDTQYF. The rearrangement joins TRBV7-6 to TRBJ2-3, with 10 bases lining up with TRBD2. The germline V gene has CDR1 SGHVS and CDR2 FNYEAQ. There are 16 residues in the CDR3. V shed 4 bases, J shed 5 bases, and the junction held 9 bases outside the gene matches.

The V call is TRBV9, the J call TRBJ1-1; unclear D gene. Per germline, CDR1 SGDLS and CDR2 YYNGEE. The CDR3 extends over 15 amino acids. Trimming left V 0 bases short and J 5 bases short, with 14 bases between. The CDR3 here is CASSVVMSGGTEAFF. The CDR3 DNA reads as TGTGCCAGCAGCGTAGTAATGTCTGGAGGAACTGAAGCTTTCTTT.

This chain uses TRBV11-2 with TRBJ2-7; D may be TRBD2 (7 bases). Trimming stripped 5 bases from V and 7 bases from J, with 12 bases between. Germline CDR1 is SGHAT and CDR2 is FQNNGV. CDR3 length: 12 residues. This CDR3 reads CASSLQGGEQYF. Written as DNA, the CDR3 is TGTGCCAGCAGCCTACAGGGAGGGGAGCAGTACTTC.

The V call is TRBV19, the J call TRBJ2-1; 12 bases are a match to TRBD2. Trimming cost V 4 bases and J 8 bases; bases outside gene matches: 9. This CDR3 has 16 residues. The germline V gene encodes CDR1 LNHDA and CDR2 SQIVND (reference sequence). CDR3 in DNA: TGTGCCAGTAGTACCATACTAGCGGGAGGTAGAGATGAGCAGTTCTTC. Its protein is CASSTILAGGRDEQFF. Supplemented by reference TRBV19 and TRBJ2-1, the full variable domain reads DGGITQSPKYLFRKEGQNVTLSCEQNLNHDAMYWYRQDPGQGLRLIYYSQIVNDFQKGDIAEGYSVSREKKESFPLTVTSAQKNPTAFYLCASSTILAGGRDEQFFGPGTRLTVL.

The chain employs TRBV18 and TRBJ2-7; no clear D gene. The V gene lost 3 bases and the J gene lost 7 bases, with 7 bases spanning the gap. From germline, CDR1 is KGHSH and CDR2 LQKENI. This CDR3 has 11 residues. CDR3 coding DNA: TGTGCCAGCTCACCGCATAGAGAGCAGTACTTC. Encoded protein: CASSPHREQYF. Variable domain in full (rest from reference TRBV18 and TRBJ2-7): NAGVMQNPRHLVRRRGQEARLRCSPMKGHSHVYWYRQLPEEGLKFMVYLQKENIIDESGMPKERFSAEFPKEGPSILRIQQVVRGDSAAYFCASSPHREQYFGPGTRLTVT.

The table lists this clone with a count of one. The V call is TRBV6-5, the J call TRBJ1-6, with D unclear. This CDR3 is built from 14 residues. Trimming pared 2 bases from V and 7 bases from J, leaving 9 bases between. The V gene's germline CDR1 is MNHEY and CDR2 SVGAGI. The CDR3 DNA sequence: TGTGCCAGCAGTTACGCCGGGATAAATTCACCCCTCCACTTT. This encodes CASSYAGINSPLHF.

The rearrangement joins TRBV6-1 to TRBJ1-5, with 9 bases fitting TRBD1. The length of the CDR3 is 19 residues. J gave up 8 bases and V 3 bases, and 20 bases lay outside the gene matches. Germline CDR1 MNHNS, CDR2 SASEGT. The CDR3, as DNA: TGTGCCAGCAGTGAGAGGCCCGGGGACAGGGTTACGGGCGGAAAGCCCCAGCATTTT. Translating gives CASSERPGDRVTGGKPQHF.

This sequence joins TRBV9 and TRBJ1-4; D gene ambiguous. The V end lost 0 bases, the J end lost 3 bases, and 12 bases lay between the germline ends. Germline V lookup: CDR1 SGDLS, CDR2 YYNGEE. This CDR3 is 16 amino acids long. CDR3 residues: CASSVGIGNSNEKLFF. Here the CDR3 DNA reads TGTGCCAGCAGCGTAGGGATCGGGAATTCTAATGAAAAACTGTTTTTT.

The chain is built from TRBV7-2 and TRBJ2-3, with 8 bases that match TRBD2. The CDR3 has 15 amino acids. With 3 bases clipped from V and 3 bases from J, the junction kept 5 bases outside the gene matches. CDR1 and CDR2 (germline): SGHTA, FQGNSA. The CDR3: CASSFQAGATDTQYF. Written as DNA, the CDR3 is TGTGCCAGCAGCTTCCAAGCGGGGGCAACAGATACGCAGTATTTT.

The chain employs TRBV19 and TRBJ1-2; TRBD1 aligns across 7 bases. Germline CDR1 LNHDA, CDR2 SQIVND (reference sequence). J lost 8 bases, V lost 2 bases, and 5 bases had no gene match. This CDR3 has 13 amino acids. In nucleotides, the CDR3 is TGTGCCAGTAGTATAAAGGGGGCGCGCGGCTACACCTTC. Encoded protein: CASSIKGARGYTF.

The chain uses TRBV7-2 and TRBJ1-3, with 7 nucleotides matching TRBD1. The ends lost 1 base at V and 4 bases at J; junction bases unmatched: 4. The CDR3 totals 15 residues. The germline gives CDR1 SGHTA, CDR2 FQGNSA. Here the CDR3 reads CASSLGGTAGNTIYF. CDR3 coding DNA: TGTGCCAGCAGCTTAGGGGGGACAGCGGGAAACACCATATATTTT.

The chain carries TRBV7-9 and TRBJ2-2, with a tentative D call TRBD1 (5 bases). The ends were cut back, 10 bases at V and 5 bases at J, with 11 bases in the middle. The CDR3 is 12 amino acids. Germline V CDR1 and CDR2: SEHNR, FQNEAQ (reference sequence). CDR3 nucleotides: TGTGCCACCCCAGGGAATACCGGGGAGCTGTTTTTT. Translated: CATPGNTGELFF. Complete variable domain (other parts from reference TRBV7-9 and TRBJ2-2): DTGVSQNPRHKITKRGQNVTFRCDPISEHNRLYWYRQTLGQGPEFLTYFQNEAQLEKSRLLSDRFSAERPKGSFSTLEIQRTEQGDSAMYLCATPGNTGELFFGEGSRLTVL.

The rearrangement joins TRBV19 to TRBJ2-3; possible D gene TRBD1, 5 bases. The CDR3 extends over 11 amino acids. Per the germline V gene, CDR1 is LNHDA and CDR2 is SQIVND (reference sequence). The germline V and J ends were trimmed by 7 bases and 3 bases, with 5 bases remaining between them. This chain's CDR3 is CASTGTDTQYF. CDR3 nucleotides: TGTGCCAGTACAGGGACAGATACGCAGTATTTT.

The genes are TRBV11-3 and TRBJ2-3; D remains ambiguous. The CDR3 is 14 amino acids. CDR1 is SGHNT and CDR2 is YENEEA in the germline V gene. The ends were cut back, 5 bases at V and 1 base at J, with 10 bases in the middle. The CDR3: CASSPPLGTDTQYF. In nucleotides, the CDR3 is TGTGCCAGCAGCCCTCCTCTAGGCACAGATACGCAGTATTTT. Filled out from reference TRBV11-3 and TRBJ2-3, the complete variable domain reads EAGVVQSPRYKIIEKKQPVAFWCNPISGHNTLYWYLQNLGQGPELLIRYENEEAVDDSQLPKDRFSAERLKGVDSTLKIQPAELGDSAVYLCASSPPLGTDTQYFGPGTRLTVL.

This clone has only a few counts. The V call is TRBV16, the J call TRBJ1-2; D perhaps matches TRBD1 (5 bases). The CDR3 runs to 14 residues. Trimming removed 2 bases from V and 4 bases from J, with 11 bases in between. Germline CDR1 reads KGHSY; CDR2 reads FQNENV. The CDR3 coding sequence is TGTGCCAGCAGCCAAGGGCAGGGCTCCTATGGCTACACCTTC. Translating gives CASSQGQGSYGYTF.

The V and J genes are TRBV2 and TRBJ1-5; D unclear. The CDR3 covers 14 residues. With 2 bases removed from V and 6 bases from J, the gap between germline ends came to 11 bases. The germline gives CDR1 SNHLY, CDR2 FYNNEI. The CDR3 here is CASSESRRSQPQHF. The CDR3, as DNA: TGTGCCAGCAGTGAATCCAGAAGGAGTCAGCCCCAGCATTTT.

The V and J genes are TRBV9 and TRBJ2-5; possible D gene TRBD2, 6 bases. Germline V CDR1 and CDR2: SGDLS, YYNGEE. V was trimmed by 0 bases and J by 4 bases, leaving 13 bases between them. The CDR3 covers 15 residues. Here the CDR3 DNA reads TGTGCCAGCAGCGTAGGTTCCGGGGGAGGAGAGACCCAGTACTTC. Its protein is CASSVGSGGGETQYF.

The chain has TRBV4-1 and TRBJ1-5; 9 bases agree with TRBD1. Germline V gene lookup returns CDR1 MGHRA and CDR2 YSYEKL. The CDR3 runs to 15 residues. Germline trimming cut 3 bases from V and 7 bases from J; bases unmatched to any gene: 7. CDR3 nucleotide sequence: TGCGCCAGCAGCCAGGACACAGGGGGCTGGCAGCCCCAGCATTTT. Translated: CASSQDTGGWQPQHF.

This clone has a single count. V gene TRBV9 combines with J gene TRBJ1-3; perhaps TRBD1 as D (6 bases). Trimming removed 0 bases from V and 4 bases from J, with 14 bases in between. CDR3 length: 16 amino acids. Germline CDR1 is SGDLS and CDR2 is YYNGEE. CDR3 amino acids: CASSVGFGGLGNTIYF. CDR3 nucleotides: TGTGCCAGCAGCGTAGGTTTCGGGGGGCTGGGAAACACCATATATTTT.

This clone appeared a single time. The chain uses TRBV6-5 and TRBJ1-1, with TRBD1 matching over 10 bases. Germline CDR1 reads MNHEY; CDR2 reads SVGAGI. V was clipped by 3 bases and J by 4 bases; unmatched bases: 5. The CDR3 covers 15 residues. The CDR3 nucleotides are TGTGCCAGCAGTTATAGACAGGGGGCGGGCACTGAAGCTTTCTTT. Its translation: CASSYRQGAGTEAFF.